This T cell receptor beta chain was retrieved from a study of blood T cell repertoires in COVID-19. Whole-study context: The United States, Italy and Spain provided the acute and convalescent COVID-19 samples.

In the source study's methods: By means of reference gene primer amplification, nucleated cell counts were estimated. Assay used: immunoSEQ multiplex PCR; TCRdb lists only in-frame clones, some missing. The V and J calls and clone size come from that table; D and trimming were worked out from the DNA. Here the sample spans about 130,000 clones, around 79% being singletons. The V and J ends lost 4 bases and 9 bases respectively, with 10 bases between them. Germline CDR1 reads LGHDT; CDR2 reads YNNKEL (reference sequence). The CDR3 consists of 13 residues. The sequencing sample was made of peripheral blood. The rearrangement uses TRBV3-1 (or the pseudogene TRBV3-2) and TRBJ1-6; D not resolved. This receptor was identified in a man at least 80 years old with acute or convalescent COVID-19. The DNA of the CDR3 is TGTGCCAGCAGCCCGAGCCTAGGTTCACCCCTCCACTTT. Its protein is CASSPSLGSPLHF.